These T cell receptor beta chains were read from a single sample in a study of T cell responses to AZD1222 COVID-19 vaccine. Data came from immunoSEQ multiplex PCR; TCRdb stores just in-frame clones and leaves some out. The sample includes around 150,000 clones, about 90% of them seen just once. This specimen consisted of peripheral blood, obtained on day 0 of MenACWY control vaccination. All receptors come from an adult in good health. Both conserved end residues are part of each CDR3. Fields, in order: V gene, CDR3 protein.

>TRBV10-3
CAIKGDAGFGSPLHF
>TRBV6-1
CASSEPRQGGAGELFF
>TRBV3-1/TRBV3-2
CASSHRAGGPYNEQFF
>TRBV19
CASSPKAGGRGYTF
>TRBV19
CASSTGNQPQHF
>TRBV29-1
CSIQGSGANVLTF
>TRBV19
CASAPQGNTEAFF
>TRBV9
CASSVELAPSYEQYF
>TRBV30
CAWSSGSSYNEQFF
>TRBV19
CASGDGYTF
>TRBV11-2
CASSYRSGPNTGELFF
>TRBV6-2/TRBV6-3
CASSRLAAEDTQYF
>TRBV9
CASSVELAGVYEQYF
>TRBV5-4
CASSWDRGLDTQYF
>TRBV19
CASSIQTWQYSGNTIYF
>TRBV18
CASSLPTGIYNEQFF
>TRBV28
CASSYPDSHQPQHF
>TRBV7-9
CASSLKGNEQFF
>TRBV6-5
CASRLRRESTYEQYF
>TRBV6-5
CASSPDAIRDYGYTF
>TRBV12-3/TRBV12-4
CASRGGMGEKLFF
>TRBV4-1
CASSQDRRGISGYTF
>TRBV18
CASSPPSADTQYF
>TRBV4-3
CASSQTWGLDEQYF
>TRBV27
CASSVSGLGGYTF
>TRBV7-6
CASSLQSWTPNTEAFF
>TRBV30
CAWSLPRFGRSNQPQHF
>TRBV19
CASSVGGGNEQYF
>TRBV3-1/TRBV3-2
CASSGRGQGNYGYTF
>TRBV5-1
CASSLEYEQFF
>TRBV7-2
CASSLVRGSRSTEAFF
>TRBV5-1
CASSRRGVSYQETQYF
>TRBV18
CASSPPGPGNEQFF
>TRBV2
CASSDRGTNYGYTF
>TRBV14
CASRPRQGSYEQYF
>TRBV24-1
CATSGQPQHF
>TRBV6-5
CASKRSGSGNTIYF
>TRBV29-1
CSVLRGGGQDSGYTF
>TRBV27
CASSLEKAAYEQYF
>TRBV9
CASSFSANTGELFF
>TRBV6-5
CASTSHDRAWPQHF
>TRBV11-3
CASSPGPYEQYF